This entry describes one T cell receptor (beta chain). There is no known antigen for this receptor. There are no base qualities to consult, and no much larger clone falls within one base. Receptor amplification or capture employed the immunoSEQ multiplex PCR assay. TCRdb provides this immuneACCESS table in a form limited to in-frame rearrangements. Some clones are lacking; in checked studies, under half of them reflect an unresolved V gene, and why the rest are absent is not known. The sample profile shows around 140,000 clones; 80% to 95% of them were found once. The biggest ten clones account for roughly 5.5% of the sample. This entry belongs to a study of control samples from healthy donors and cancer patients (dated by TCRdb to about 2020). V is reduced by 2 bases and J by 6 bases, leaving a spacing of 11 bases between them. The CDR3 numbers 14 residues from cysteine through phenylalanine. Only the CDR3 part of the read is kept: 42 bases, read in frame from the first base. Taken from the germline V gene (reference sequence), the CDR1 and CDR2 loops are MNHEY and SMNVEV.

The TCR was taken from a man aged 18 to 35 in good health. The sequencing input was blood. The sequence joins TRBV27 to TRBJ1-5; the D gene is perhaps TRBD1, from 6 matching bases. The DNA is as follows: TGTGCCAGCAGTTTAAGGGGGGCTATTCAGCCCCAGCATTTT. It translates as CASSLRGAIQPQHF.